The clone carrying this T cell receptor (beta chain) was found many times. The antigen remains unidentified. MiXCR was run by TCRdb on the 5' RACE reads, yielding one entry per CDR3 protein. The sample carries 200,000 to 300,000 distinct CDR3 sequences, less than 9% recorded once. The data originate from a study of T cells after yellow fever vaccination. Study conclusions and caveats: Among primary-vaccination clones, most reappeared after the booster, at about 95% for CD4 and roughly 90% for CD8. A weaker secondary response peaked on day 5, the primary on day 15.

Germline V lookup: CDR1 SNHLY, CDR2 FYNNEI. CDR3 size: 16 residues. With 6 bases clipped from V and 9 bases from J, the junction kept 11 bases outside the gene matches. The sequence was obtained from a man aged 30-40 years who received the YFV17D yellow fever vaccine. The chain has TRBV2 and TRBJ2-1; 13 bases map to TRBD2. The material sequenced was CD4+ T cells sorted from PBMCs, taken 15 days after the yellow fever booster vaccination. CDR3 DNA sequence: TGTGCCAGCAGAGCCGCCCCGGGACTAGCGGGAAGTGAGCAGTTCTTC. This translates into CASRAAPGLAGSEQFF.